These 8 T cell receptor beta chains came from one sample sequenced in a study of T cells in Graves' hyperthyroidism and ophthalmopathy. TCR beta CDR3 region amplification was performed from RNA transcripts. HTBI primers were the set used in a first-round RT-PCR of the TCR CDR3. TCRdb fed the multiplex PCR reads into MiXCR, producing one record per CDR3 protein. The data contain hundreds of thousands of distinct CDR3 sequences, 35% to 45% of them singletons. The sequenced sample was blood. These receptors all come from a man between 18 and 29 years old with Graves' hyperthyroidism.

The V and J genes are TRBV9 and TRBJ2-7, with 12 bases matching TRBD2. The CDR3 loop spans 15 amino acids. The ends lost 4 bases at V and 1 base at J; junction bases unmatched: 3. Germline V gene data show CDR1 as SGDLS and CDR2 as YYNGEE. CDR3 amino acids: CASSWTSGASYEQYF. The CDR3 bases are TGTGCCAGCAGCTGGACTAGCGGGGCATCCTACGAGCAGTACTTC.

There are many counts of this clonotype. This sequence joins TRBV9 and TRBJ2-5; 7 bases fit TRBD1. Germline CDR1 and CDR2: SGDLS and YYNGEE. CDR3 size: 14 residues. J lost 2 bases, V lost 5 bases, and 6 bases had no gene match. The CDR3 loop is CASSAEGQQETQYF. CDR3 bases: TGTGCCAGCAGTGCCGAGGGACAGCAAGAGACCCAGTACTTC.

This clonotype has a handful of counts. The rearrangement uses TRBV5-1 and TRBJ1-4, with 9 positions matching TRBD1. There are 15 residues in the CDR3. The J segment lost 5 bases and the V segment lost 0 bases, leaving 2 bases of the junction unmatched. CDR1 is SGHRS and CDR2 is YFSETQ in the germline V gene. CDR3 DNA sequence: TGCGCCAGCAGCTTGGGGGACAGGGTGAATGAAAAACTGTTTTTT. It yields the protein CASSLGDRVNEKLFF.

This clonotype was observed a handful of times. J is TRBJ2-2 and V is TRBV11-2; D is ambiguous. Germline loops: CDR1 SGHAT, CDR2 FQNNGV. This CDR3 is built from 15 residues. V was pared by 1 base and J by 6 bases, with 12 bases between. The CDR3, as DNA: TGTGCCAGCAGCTTAGCATTTGGCGGAGCCGGGGAGCTGTTTTTT. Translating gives CASSLAFGGAGELFF.

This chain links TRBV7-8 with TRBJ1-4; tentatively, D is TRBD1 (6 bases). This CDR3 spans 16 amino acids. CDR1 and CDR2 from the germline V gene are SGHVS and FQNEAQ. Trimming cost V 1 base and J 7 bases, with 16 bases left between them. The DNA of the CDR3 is TGTGCCAGCAGCTTAGTTCGTGTGGGGGCCGTTGAAAAACTGTTTTTT. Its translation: CASSLVRVGAVEKLFF. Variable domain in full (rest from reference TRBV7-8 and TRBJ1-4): GAGVSQSPRYKVAKRGQDVALRCDPISGHVSLFWYQQALGQGPEFLTYFQNEAQLDKSGLPSDRFFAERPEGSVSTLKIQRTQQEDSAVYLCASSLVRVGAVEKLFFGSGTQLSVL.

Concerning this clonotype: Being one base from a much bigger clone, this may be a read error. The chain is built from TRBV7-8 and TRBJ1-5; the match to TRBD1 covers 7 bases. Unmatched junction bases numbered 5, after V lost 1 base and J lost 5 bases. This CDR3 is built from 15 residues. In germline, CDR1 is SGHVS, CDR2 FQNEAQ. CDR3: CASSLDGQVYQPQHF. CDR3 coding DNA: TGTGCCAGCAGCTTAGACGGACAGGTTTATCAGCCCCAGCATTTT.

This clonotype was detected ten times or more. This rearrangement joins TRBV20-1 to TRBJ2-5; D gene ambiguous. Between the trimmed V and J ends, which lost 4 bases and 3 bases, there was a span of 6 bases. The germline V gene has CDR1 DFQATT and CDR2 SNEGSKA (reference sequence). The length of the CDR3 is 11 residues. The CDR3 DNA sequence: TGCAGTGCTATTGACAAAGAGACCCAGTACTTC. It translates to CSAIDKETQYF.

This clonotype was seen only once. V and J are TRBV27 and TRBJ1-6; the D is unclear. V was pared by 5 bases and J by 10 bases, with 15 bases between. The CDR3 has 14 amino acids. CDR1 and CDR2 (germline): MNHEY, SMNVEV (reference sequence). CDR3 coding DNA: TGTGCCAGCAGTCCCGTGGGTAGCCCATCACCCCTCCACTTT. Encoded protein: CASSPVGSPSPLHF.